This TCR beta chain comes out of a study of response to subunit inactivated influenza vaccine (dated by TCRdb to between 2017 and 2018). Notes on the research overall: Deep quantitative T cell receptor repertoire profiling was used in the study to track responses to a trivalent subunit inactivated influenza vaccine. On the study overall, not on this receptor specifically: The authors suggested that each seasonal influenza vaccination may recruit only a limited number of new T cells.

V lost 4 bases and J lost 6 bases, and the count of bases not matched to a germline gene is 10. Based on the germline V gene, the CDR1 and CDR2 sequences are SGHRS and YFSETQ. The CDR3 contains 14 residues, cysteine and phenylalanine counted. The only DNA kept is the CDR3, 42 bases in frame from the first base. Libraries were made using RT-PCR. The sequencer listed for this sample is Illumina HiSeq 2500. TCRdb itself trimmed the public reads at Q25 with fastp, ran MiXCR and retained productive beta chains. A single entry per CDR3 protein holds the most common genes and DNA from its merged rows. This sample holds 650,000 or so distinct CDR3 sequences; around 15% were observed only once. The top ten constitute approximately 7.6% of the sample. A remark on this clonotype: Its antigen remains undetermined. There are no base qualities to consult, and no much larger clone falls within one base.

The material was PBMCs from blood, obtained less than 15 days before vaccination. The chain is assembled from TRBV5-1 and TRBJ2-7; the junction holds 7 bases that match TRBD1. The TCR sequence derives from a man in his forties or fifties who received an inactivated influenza vaccine. Donor details come from another sample of the same person, matched by shared clones. The DNA sequence follows: TGCGCCAGCAGCCTAGGACAGGCTCCTACCGAGCAGTACTTC. It specifies CASSLGQAPTEQYF.